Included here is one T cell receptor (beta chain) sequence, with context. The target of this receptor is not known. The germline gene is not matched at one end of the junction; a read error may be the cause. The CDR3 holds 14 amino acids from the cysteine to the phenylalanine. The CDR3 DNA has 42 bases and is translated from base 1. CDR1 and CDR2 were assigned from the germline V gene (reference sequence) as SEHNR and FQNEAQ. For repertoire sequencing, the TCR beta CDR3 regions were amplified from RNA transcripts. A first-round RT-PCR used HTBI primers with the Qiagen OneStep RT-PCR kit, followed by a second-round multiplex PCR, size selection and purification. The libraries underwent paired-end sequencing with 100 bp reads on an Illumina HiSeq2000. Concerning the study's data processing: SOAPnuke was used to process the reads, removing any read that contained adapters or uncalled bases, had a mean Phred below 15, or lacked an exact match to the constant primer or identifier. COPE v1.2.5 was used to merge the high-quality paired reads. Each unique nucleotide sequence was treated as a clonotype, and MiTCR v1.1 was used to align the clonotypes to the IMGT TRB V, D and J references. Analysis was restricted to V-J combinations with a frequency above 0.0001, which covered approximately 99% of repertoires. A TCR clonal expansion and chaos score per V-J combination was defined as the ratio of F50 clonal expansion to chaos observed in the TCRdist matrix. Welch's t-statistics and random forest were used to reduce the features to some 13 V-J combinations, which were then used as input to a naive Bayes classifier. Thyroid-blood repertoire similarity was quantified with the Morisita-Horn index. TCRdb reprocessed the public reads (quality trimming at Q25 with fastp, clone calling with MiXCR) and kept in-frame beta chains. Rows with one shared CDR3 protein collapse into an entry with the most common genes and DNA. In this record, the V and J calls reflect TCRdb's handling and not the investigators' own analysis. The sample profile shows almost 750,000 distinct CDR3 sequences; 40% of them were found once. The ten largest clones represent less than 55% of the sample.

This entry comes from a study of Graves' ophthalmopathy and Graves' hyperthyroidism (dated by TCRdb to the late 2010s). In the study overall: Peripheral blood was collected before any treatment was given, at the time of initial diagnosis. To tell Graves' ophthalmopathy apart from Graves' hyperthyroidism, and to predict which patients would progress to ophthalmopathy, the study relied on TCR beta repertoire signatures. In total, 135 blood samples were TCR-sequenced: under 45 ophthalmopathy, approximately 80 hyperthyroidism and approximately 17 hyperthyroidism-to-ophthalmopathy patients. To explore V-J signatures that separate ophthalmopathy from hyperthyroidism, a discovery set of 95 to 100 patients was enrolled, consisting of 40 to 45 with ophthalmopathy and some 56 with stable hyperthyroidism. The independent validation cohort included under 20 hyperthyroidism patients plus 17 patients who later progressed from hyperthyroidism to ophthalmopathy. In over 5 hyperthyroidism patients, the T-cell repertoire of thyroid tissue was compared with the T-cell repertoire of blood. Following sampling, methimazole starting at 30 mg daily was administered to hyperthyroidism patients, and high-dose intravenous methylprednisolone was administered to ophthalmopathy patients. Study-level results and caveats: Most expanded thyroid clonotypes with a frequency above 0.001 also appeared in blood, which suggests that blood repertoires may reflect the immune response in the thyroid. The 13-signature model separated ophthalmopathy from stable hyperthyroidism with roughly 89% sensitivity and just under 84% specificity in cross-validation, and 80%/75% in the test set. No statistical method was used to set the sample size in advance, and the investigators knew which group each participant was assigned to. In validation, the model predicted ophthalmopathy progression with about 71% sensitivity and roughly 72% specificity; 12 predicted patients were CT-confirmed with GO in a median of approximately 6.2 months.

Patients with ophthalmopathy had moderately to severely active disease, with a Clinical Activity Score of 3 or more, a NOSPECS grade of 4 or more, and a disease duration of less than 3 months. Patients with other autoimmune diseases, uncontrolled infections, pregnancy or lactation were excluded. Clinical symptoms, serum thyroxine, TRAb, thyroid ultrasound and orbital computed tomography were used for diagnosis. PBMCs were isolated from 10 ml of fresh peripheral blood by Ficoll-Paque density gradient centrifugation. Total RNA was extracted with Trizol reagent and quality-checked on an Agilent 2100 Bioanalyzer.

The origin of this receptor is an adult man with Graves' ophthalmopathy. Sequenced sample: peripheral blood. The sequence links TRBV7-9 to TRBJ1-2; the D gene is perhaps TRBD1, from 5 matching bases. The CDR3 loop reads CASSLGDGVYGYTF. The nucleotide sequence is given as TGCGCCAGCAGCTTGGGGGACGGAGTTTATGGCTACACCTTC.